The source of this TCR beta chain is a study of cytomegalovirus exposure and HLA in healthy donors. Study-level findings and limits: Per a later analysis, about 15,000 TCR beta sequences showed association with HLA alleles at 0.05 false discovery rate. A missense variant in DCLRE1C was later tied to TCR beta V- and J-gene trimming.

As regards this clone: Its specificity is not known.

13 Jbeta primers and 60 Vbeta primers were used for the PCR. The method was immunoSEQ multiplex PCR; TCRdb's version includes in-frame clones alone and lacks a portion of them. The sample contains more than 150,000 clones, approximately 84% of which appear only once. This CDR3 has 19 residues. Trimming removed 4 bases from V and 1 base from J; junction bases left unmatched: 13. The germline V gene encodes CDR1 LGHNA and CDR2 YSLEER. Sequences were obtained from PBMCs. The origin of this receptor is a girl aged 10 to 17 in good health and CMV-seropositive. V usage is TRBV4-3 and J usage is TRBJ2-1; 10 bases align to TRBD2. CDR3 nucleotides: TGCGCCAGCAGCCGGAAGGTAGCGGGAGGTATCCCTTCCTACAATGAGCAGTTCTTC. The encoded protein is CASSRKVAGGIPSYNEQFF.